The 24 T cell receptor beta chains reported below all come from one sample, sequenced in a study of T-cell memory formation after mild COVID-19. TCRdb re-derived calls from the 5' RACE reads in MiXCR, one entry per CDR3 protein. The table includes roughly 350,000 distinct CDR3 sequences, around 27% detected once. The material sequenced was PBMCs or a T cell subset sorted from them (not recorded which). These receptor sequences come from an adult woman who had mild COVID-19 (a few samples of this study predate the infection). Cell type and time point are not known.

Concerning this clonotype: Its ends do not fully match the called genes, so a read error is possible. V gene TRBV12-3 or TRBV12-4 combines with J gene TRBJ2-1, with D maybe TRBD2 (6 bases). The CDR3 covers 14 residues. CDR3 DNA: TGTGCCAGCAGTTCAGGGACGGACTACAATGAGCAGTTTTTC. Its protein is CASSSGTDYNEQFF.

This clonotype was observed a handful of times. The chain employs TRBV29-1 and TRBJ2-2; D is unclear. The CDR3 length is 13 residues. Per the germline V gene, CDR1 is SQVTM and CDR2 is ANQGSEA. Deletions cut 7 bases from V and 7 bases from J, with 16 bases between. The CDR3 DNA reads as TGCAGCGGATCCGCTAGGCGACACGGGGAGCTGTTTTTT. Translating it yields CSGSARRHGELFF.

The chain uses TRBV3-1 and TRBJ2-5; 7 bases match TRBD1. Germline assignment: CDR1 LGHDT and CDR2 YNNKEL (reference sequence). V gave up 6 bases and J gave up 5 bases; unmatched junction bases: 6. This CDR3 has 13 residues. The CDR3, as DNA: TGTGCCAGCAGACAGGGGCCTCGGGAGACCCAGTACTTC. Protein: CASRQGPRETQYF.

DNA of the CDR3: TGTGCCAGCAGTTACCTGGGACAGGGGATCGATGAGCAGTTCTTC. Translated, it gives CASSYLGQGIDEQFF. This sequence joins TRBV6-2 or TRBV6-3 and TRBJ2-1, with 10 bases identical to TRBD1. V lost 2 bases and J lost 8; bases outside the gene matches: 6. The CDR3 runs 15 residues. CDR1 and CDR2 from the germline V gene are MNHEY and SVGEGT.

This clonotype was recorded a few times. The CDR3 DNA is TGTGCCAGCAGGGAAACTAGCTCATCCTACGAGCAGTACTTC. Amino acids: CASRETSSSYEQYF. The gene calls are TRBV3-1 and TRBJ2-7; perhaps TRBD2 as D (6 bases). The germline V gene encodes CDR1 LGHDT and CDR2 YNNKEL (reference sequence). With 6 bases removed from V and 1 base from J, the gap between germline ends came to 13 bases. The CDR3 sequence is 14 residues long.

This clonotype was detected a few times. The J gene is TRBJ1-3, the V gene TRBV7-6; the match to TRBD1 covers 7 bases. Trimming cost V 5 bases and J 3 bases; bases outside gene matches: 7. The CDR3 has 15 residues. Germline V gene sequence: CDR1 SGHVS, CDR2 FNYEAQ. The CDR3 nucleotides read TGTGCCAGCAGCAAGGACAGGTTCGGTGGAAACACCATATATTTT. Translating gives CASSKDRFGGNTIYF.

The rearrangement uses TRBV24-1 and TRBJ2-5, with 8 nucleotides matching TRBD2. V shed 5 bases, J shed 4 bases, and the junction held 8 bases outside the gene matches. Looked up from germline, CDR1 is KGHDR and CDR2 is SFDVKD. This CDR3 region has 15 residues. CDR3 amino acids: CATSVQAGASETQYF. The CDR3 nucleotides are TGTGCCACCAGTGTTCAAGCGGGGGCATCAGAGACCCAGTACTTC.

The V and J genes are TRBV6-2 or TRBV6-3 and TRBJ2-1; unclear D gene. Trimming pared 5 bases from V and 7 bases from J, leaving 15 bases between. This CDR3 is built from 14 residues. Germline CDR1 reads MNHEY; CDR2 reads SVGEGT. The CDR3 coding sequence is TGTGCCAGCAGTCCCCGCGGACGTAGGAATGAGCAGTTCTTC. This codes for CASSPRGRRNEQFF.

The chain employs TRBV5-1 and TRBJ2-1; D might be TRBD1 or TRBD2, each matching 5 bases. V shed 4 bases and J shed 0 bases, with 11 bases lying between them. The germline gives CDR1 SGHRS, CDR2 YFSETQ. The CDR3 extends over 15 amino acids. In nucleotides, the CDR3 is TGCGCCAGCAGCGGCAGGGAGAGCTCCTACAATGAGCAGTTCTTC. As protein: CASSGRESSYNEQFF.

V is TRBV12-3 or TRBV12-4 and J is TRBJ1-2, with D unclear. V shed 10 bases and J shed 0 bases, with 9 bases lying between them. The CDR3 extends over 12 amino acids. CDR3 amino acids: CATGGPNYGYTF. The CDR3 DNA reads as TGTGCCACCGGCGGGCCTAACTATGGCTACACCTTC.

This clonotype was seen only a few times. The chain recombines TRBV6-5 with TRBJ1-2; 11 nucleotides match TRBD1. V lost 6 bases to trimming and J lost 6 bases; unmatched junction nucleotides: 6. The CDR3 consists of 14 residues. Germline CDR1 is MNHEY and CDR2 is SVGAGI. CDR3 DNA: TGTGCCAGCAGCGGACAGGGGGCGTGGGATGGCTACACCTTC. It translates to CASSGQGAWDGYTF.

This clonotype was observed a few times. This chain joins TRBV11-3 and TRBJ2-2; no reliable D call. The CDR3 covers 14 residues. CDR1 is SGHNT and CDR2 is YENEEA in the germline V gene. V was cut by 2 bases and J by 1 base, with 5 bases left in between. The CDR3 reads CASSLWGNTGELFF. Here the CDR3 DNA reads TGTGCCAGCAGCTTATGGGGGAACACCGGGGAGCTGTTTTTT.

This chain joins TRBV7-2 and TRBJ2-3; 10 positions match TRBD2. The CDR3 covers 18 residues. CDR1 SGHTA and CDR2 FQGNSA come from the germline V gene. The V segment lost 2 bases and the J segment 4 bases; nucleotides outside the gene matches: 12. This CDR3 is CASSLIYLAGEKPDTQYF. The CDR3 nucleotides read TGTGCCAGCAGCTTAATATACCTAGCGGGGGAGAAGCCAGATACGCAGTATTTT.

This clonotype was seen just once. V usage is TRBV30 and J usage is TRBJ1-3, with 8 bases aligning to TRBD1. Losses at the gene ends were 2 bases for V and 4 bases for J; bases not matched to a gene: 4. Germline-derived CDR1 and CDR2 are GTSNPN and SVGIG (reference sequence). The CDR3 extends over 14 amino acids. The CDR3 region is CAWSSRDRGNTIYF. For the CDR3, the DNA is TGTGCCTGGAGTAGCAGGGACAGGGGAAACACCATATATTTT.

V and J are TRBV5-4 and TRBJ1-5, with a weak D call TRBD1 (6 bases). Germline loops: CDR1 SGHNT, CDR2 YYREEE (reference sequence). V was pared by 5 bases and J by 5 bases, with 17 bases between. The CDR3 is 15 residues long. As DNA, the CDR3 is TGTGCCAGCAGTAAGAGGGGGAAGCTCGATCAGCCCCAGCATTTT. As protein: CASSKRGKLDQPQHF.

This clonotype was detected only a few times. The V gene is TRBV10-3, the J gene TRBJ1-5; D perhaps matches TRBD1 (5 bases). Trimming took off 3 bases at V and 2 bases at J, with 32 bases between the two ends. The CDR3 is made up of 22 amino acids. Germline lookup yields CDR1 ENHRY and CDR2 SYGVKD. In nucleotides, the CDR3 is TGTGCCATCAGTGAAGTCGCCAGGGAGCGATTGGGGATGAAGAGAGGCAATCAGCCCCAGCATTTT. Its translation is CAISEVARERLGMKRGNQPQHF.

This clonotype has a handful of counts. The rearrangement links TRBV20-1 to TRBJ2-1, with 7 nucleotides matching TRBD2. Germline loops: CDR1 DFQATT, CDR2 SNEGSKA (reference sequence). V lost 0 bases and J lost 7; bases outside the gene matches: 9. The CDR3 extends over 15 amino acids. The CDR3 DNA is TGCAGTGCTAGAGATCCGACTAGCAGTAAGAATGAGCAGTTCTTC. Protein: CSARDPTSSKNEQFF.

This CDR3 reads CSGREWAGTGELFF. The CDR3 DNA reads as TGCAGCGGACGTGAATGGGCGGGCACCGGGGAGCTGTTTTTT. The rearrangement joins TRBV29-1 to TRBJ2-2, with D possibly matching TRBD2 (5 bases). Per germline, CDR1 SQVTM and CDR2 ANQGSEA. The V end was cut by 7 bases, the J end by 4 bases, with 16 bases between. This CDR3 is built from 14 residues.

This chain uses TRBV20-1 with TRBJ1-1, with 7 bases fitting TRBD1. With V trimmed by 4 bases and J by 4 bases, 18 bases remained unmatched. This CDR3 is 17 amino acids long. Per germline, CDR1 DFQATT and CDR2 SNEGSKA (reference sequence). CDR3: CSAKNRQGAHLGTEAFF. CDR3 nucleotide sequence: TGCAGTGCTAAAAACCGACAGGGAGCCCACTTGGGCACTGAAGCTTTCTTT.

CDR3 region: CASKLAVNEQFF. CDR3 DNA sequence: TGTGCCAGCAAGCTAGCGGTCAATGAGCAGTTCTTC. The chain combines TRBV2 with TRBJ2-1, with 7 bases matching TRBD2. V gave up 7 bases and J gave up 6 bases; unmatched junction bases: 3. Per germline, CDR1 SNHLY and CDR2 FYNNEI. The CDR3 is made up of 12 amino acids.

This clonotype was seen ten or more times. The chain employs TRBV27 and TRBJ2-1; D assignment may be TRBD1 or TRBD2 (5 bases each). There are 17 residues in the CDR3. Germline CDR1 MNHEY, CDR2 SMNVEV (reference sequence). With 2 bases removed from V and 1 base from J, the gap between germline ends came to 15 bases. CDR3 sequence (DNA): TGTGCCAGCAGTTTAGGATCAGGGACGGGGTCCTACAATGAGCAGTTCTTC. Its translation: CASSLGSGTGSYNEQFF.

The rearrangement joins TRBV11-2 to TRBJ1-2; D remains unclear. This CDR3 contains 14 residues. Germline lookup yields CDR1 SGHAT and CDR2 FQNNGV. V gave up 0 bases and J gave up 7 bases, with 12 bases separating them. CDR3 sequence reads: CASSLEARIGGYTF. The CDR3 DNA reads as TGTGCCAGCAGCTTAGAGGCGCGCATTGGTGGCTACACCTTC.

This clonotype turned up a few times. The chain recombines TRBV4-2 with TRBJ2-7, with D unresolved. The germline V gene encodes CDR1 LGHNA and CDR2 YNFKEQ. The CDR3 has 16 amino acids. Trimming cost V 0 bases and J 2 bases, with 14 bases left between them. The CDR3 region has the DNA TGTGCCAGCAGCCAAGAAAGTCCCTCCGGAACCTACGAGCAGTACTTC. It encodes CASSQESPSGTYEQYF.

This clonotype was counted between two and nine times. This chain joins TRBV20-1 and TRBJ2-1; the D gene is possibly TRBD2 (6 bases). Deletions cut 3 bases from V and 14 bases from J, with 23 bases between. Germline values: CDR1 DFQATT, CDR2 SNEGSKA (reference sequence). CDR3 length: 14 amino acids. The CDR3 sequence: CSARGGKAPYLEFF. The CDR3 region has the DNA TGCAGTGCTAGGGGCGGGAAGGCCCCCTATTTGGAGTTCTTC.